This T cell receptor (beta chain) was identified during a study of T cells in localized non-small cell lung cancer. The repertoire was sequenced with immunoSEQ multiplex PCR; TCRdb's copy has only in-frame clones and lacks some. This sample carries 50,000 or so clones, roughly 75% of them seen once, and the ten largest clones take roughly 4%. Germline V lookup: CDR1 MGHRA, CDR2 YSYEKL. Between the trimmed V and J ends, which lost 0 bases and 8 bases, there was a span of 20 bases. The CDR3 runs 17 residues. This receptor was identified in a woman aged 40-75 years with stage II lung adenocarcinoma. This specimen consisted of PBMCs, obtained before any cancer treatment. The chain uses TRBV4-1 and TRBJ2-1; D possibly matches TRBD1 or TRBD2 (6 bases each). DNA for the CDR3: TGCGCCAGCAGCCAAGATCCGGCGGGGCTGGGGGGCTATGAGCAGTTCTTC. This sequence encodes CASSQDPAGLGGYEQFF.